Detailed here is one TCR beta chain. The specificity of this receptor is unknown. No much larger clonotype is one base removed from it; base qualities were not supplied. This sample is drawn from a study of response to subunit inactivated influenza vaccine (dated by TCRdb to 2016 to 2018). Study-level background: The study used deep quantitative T cell receptor repertoire profiling to track responses to a trivalent subunit inactivated influenza vaccine. What the work shows at the level of the full study, not this receptor alone: It was suggested by the authors that each seasonal influenza vaccination may recruit only a limited number of new T cells.

Library preparation employed RT-PCR. The reads were generated on an Illumina HiSeq 2500. Through fastp at Q25 and MiXCR, TCRdb rebuilt clones from the public reads, retaining in-frame beta chains. Every distinct CDR3 protein forms one entry, paired with its most common genes and DNA. The sample table holds approximately 530,000 distinct CDR3 sequences, of which around 8% were seen once. The ten largest clones capture under 15% of the sample. The sequence was collected from a man aged 50 to 69 who received an inactivated influenza vaccine. Donor details come from another sample of the same person, matched by shared clones. Sequenced material: PBMCs from blood, taken roughly 24 months after vaccination.

In nucleotides, the sequence is TGTGCCAGCAGCTTGAGTTTATTAGGGGCGATGGGTCAGTTCTTC. Translated, this is CASSLSLLGAMGQFF. The V and J genes are TRBV5-8 and TRBJ2-1, and possibly TRBD1, on 5 matching bases. The CDR3 goes from the cysteine to the phenylalanine over 15 residues. Only the CDR3 region is kept as DNA, spanning 45 bases read in frame from base 1. In the germline V gene, CDR1 corresponds to SGHTS and CDR2 to YDEGEE. V lost 1 base and J lost 13 bases; the stretch between them is 21 bases long.